These 32 T cell receptor beta chains came from one sample sequenced in a study of blood T cell repertoires in COVID-19. TCRdb's copy holds only in-frame clones and misses some; the assay was immunoSEQ multiplex PCR. The table includes 80,000 or so clones, 75% to 85% detected once. Sequenced sample: peripheral blood. The receptors originated from a man in his fifties with COVID-19, enrolled during active disease.

The J gene is TRBJ1-5, the V gene TRBV6-6; no reliable D call. V gave up 6 bases and J gave up 2 bases, with 11 bases separating them. CDR3 size: 14 residues. The germline CDR1 and CDR2 sequences are MNHNY and SVGAGI (reference sequence). The CDR3 region has the DNA TGTGCCAGCAGACATCATGGAGGCAATCAGCCCCAGCATTTT. This gives the protein CASRHHGGNQPQHF.

J is TRBJ1-2 and V is TRBV19, with TRBD1 matching over 9 bases. Germline CDR1 reads LNHDA; CDR2 reads SQIVND (reference sequence). This CDR3 is 14 amino acids long. V shed 7 bases and J 2 bases; nucleotides not matched to a gene: 5. CDR3 amino acids: CASMKDRGNYGYTF. CDR3 coding DNA: TGTGCCAGTATGAAGGACAGGGGCAACTATGGCTACACCTTC.

The chain recombines TRBV6-5 with TRBJ1-1; D is unclear. Germline CDR1 and CDR2: MNHEY and SVGAGI. This CDR3 comprises 15 residues. The V and J ends lost 7 bases and 1 base respectively, with 16 bases between them. The CDR3 nucleotides are TGTGCCAGCACTCCCAGCGGGGAGGGGAACACTGAAGCTTTCTTT. Translated: CASTPSGEGNTEAFF.

The chain employs TRBV3-1 (or the pseudogene TRBV3-2) and TRBJ1-1; 7 positions agree with TRBD1. V lost 6 bases, J lost 4 bases, and 5 bases stayed unmatched. Germline assignment: CDR1 LGHDT and CDR2 YNNKEL (reference sequence). This CDR3 is built from 13 residues. The CDR3 bases are TGTGCCAGCAGTCGGACAGGCAGCACTGAAGCTTTCTTT. Translated: CASSRTGSTEAFF.

As concerns this clone: Other DNA sequences from this sample encode an identical CDR3 as well. J is TRBJ2-7 and V is TRBV6-2 or TRBV6-3; TRBD2 matches at 9 bases. Germline V gene lookup returns CDR1 MNHEY and CDR2 SVGEGT. V shed 6 bases, J shed 0 bases, and the junction held 3 bases outside the gene matches. This CDR3 region has 14 residues. This CDR3 reads CASSLSGSSYEQYF. CDR3 nucleotide sequence: TGTGCCAGCAGCCTTAGCGGGAGCTCCTACGAGCAGTACTTC.

This chain uses TRBV6-2 or TRBV6-3 with TRBJ2-7; the D gene is possibly TRBD2 (5 bases). This CDR3 is 17 amino acids long. V lost 5 bases to trimming and J lost 4 bases, with 24 bases between them. In germline, CDR1 is MNHEY, CDR2 SVGEGT. CDR3 residues: CASSPSHPRTPGYEQYF. The CDR3 coding sequence is TGTGCCAGCAGTCCATCTCACCCTAGGACCCCGGGGTACGAGCAGTACTTC.

CDR3 residues: CASSFPGYSNQPQHF. CDR3 sequence (DNA): TGTGCCAGCAGTTTCCCGGGTTATAGCAATCAGCCCCAGCATTTT. This rearrangement joins TRBV28 to TRBJ1-5; the D is unclear. Germline V CDR1 and CDR2: MDHEN, SYDVKM. Trimming pared 3 bases from V and 0 bases from J, leaving 9 bases between. The CDR3 has 15 amino acids.

The V and J genes are TRBV5-4 and TRBJ2-7; D unresolved. The CDR3 has 12 amino acids. Trimming took off 0 bases at V and 2 bases at J, with 3 bases between the two ends. Germline lookup yields CDR1 SGHNT and CDR2 YYREEE (reference sequence). The CDR3 DNA reads TGTGCCAGCAGCTTGGATACCTACGAGCAGTACTTC. Translating gives CASSLDTYEQYF.

This chain connects TRBV5-1 to TRBJ1-5, with 10 bases identical to TRBD1. After removal of 0 bases from V and 5 bases from J, the junction contained 5 bases not matched to a gene. The length of the CDR3 is 16 residues. Looked up from germline, CDR1 is SGHRS and CDR2 is YFSETQ. The CDR3 reads CASSLGDRGYDQPQHF. The CDR3 DNA follows: TGCGCCAGCAGCTTGGGGGACAGGGGTTATGATCAGCCCCAGCATTTT.

V gene TRBV7-2 combines with J gene TRBJ2-7, with 9 bases identical to TRBD1. The CDR3 has 15 residues. J gave up 4 bases and V 1 base, and 5 bases lay outside the gene matches. Germline loops: CDR1 SGHTA, CDR2 FQGNSA. CDR3 coding DNA: TGTGCCAGCAGCTTAGGGGGACAGGGTCAATACGAGCAGTACTTC. Residues: CASSLGGQGQYEQYF.

The chain couples TRBV6-5 to TRBJ2-3; 10 nucleotides align to TRBD2. This CDR3 region has 14 residues. Germline values: CDR1 MNHEY, CDR2 SVGAGI. J gave up 3 bases and V 8 bases, and 5 bases lay outside the gene matches. The CDR3 protein is CASAPGLATDTQYF. CDR3 nucleotide sequence: TGTGCCAGCGCGCCGGGACTAGCGACAGATACGCAGTATTTT.

The rearrangement joins TRBV30 to TRBJ1-1; D unresolved. This CDR3 contains 13 residues. Trimming pared 0 bases from V and 1 base from J, leaving 6 bases between. The germline gives CDR1 GTSNPN, CDR2 SVGIG (reference sequence). CDR3 sequence (DNA): TGTGCCTGGAGTGTACAACCGAACACTGAAGCTTTCTTT. Translation: CAWSVQPNTEAFF.

The chain links TRBV5-5 to TRBJ1-2; 8 nucleotides agree with TRBD1. V dropped 1 base and J dropped 4; count of bases not matched to a gene: 3. Germline-derived CDR1 and CDR2 are SGHKS and YYEKEE (reference sequence). CDR3 size: 14 residues. The CDR3 here is CASSLLTGGYGYTF. As DNA, the CDR3 is TGTGCCAGCAGCTTGTTAACAGGGGGCTATGGCTACACCTTC.

The chain is built from TRBV24-1 and TRBJ2-1; D gene ambiguous. CDR1 and CDR2 (germline): KGHDR, SFDVKD. The CDR3 length is 11 residues. The V gene lost 9 bases and the J gene lost 3 bases, with 5 bases spanning the gap. CDR3: CATSLYNEQFF. The CDR3 bases are TGTGCCACCTCTCTCTACAATGAGCAGTTCTTC.

This clone was observed many times. The CDR3 nucleotides read TGTGCCAGCAGTTCCGGACAGTCCCACGAGCAGTACTTC. This translates into CASSSGQSHEQYF. The chain recombines TRBV12-3 or TRBV12-4 with TRBJ2-7, with D maybe TRBD1 (6 bases). Trimming cost V 4 bases and J 5 bases, with 12 bases left between them. The CDR3 covers 13 residues.

The rearrangement links TRBV18 to TRBJ1-5, with a weak D call TRBD1 (6 bases). The CDR3 has 13 amino acids. Germline assignment: CDR1 KGHSH and CDR2 LQKENI. V gave up 8 bases and J gave up 4 bases, with 12 bases separating them. For the CDR3, the DNA is TGTGCCAGCGCAGGGACACCTAATCAGCCCCAGCATTTT. Residues: CASAGTPNQPQHF.

The chain couples TRBV14 to TRBJ2-3, with 8 positions matching TRBD2. The length of the CDR3 is 13 residues. Germline V CDR1 and CDR2: SGHDN, FVKESK. With V trimmed by 3 bases and J by 6 bases, 2 bases remained unmatched. The CDR3 sequence: CASSHRLADTQYF. CDR3 nucleotide sequence: TGTGCCAGCAGCCATCGACTAGCGGATACGCAGTATTTT.

This clone was seen more than once but under ten times. The rearrangement uses TRBV4-3 and TRBJ2-2, with D possibly TRBD1 on 6 matching bases. V lost 4 bases and J 3 bases, leaving 15 bases between the germline ends. This CDR3 comprises 16 residues. Per germline, CDR1 LGHNA and CDR2 YSLEER. For the CDR3, the DNA is TGCGCCAGCAGCCTGGTCAGGGGATGGTACACCGGGGAGCTGTTTTTT. Translated, it gives CASSLVRGWYTGELFF.

This sequence joins TRBV30 and TRBJ2-4; perhaps TRBD2 as D (5 bases). Germline CDR1 GTSNPN, CDR2 SVGIG (reference sequence). Trimming shortened V by 0 bases and J by 3 bases, and 9 bases separated the two germline ends. The CDR3 has 14 residues. The DNA for the CDR3 is TGTGCCTGGAGTGTATCCAGCGGCAAAAACATTCAGTACTTC. This gives the protein CAWSVSSGKNIQYF.

This clone was recorded only once. The chain couples TRBV19 to TRBJ2-2; TRBD2 agrees at 11 bases. There are 16 residues in the CDR3. The germline V gene has CDR1 LNHDA and CDR2 SQIVND (reference sequence). The ends lost 3 bases at V and 4 bases at J; junction bases unmatched: 4. The CDR3: CASSMLAGGTTGELFF. In DNA, the CDR3 is TGTGCCAGTAGTATGTTAGCGGGAGGGACCACCGGGGAGCTGTTTTTT.

The chain combines TRBV14 with TRBJ2-7; D is ambiguous. Germline V gives CDR1 SGHDN, CDR2 FVKESK. Deletions cut 4 bases from V and 6 bases from J, with 10 bases between. This CDR3 spans 12 amino acids. The DNA of the CDR3 is TGTGCCAGCAGCCTCCACTATCTCGAGCAGTACTTC. Its protein is CASSLHYLEQYF.

This clone was observed once. This sequence joins TRBV28 and TRBJ2-3; TRBD1 is a possible D gene (5 bases). Germline loops: CDR1 MDHEN, CDR2 SYDVKM. V was clipped by 7 bases and J by 2 bases, with 10 bases between them. This CDR3 has 13 amino acids. CDR3 protein: CASTRQHTDTQYF. DNA of the CDR3: TGTGCCAGCACACGACAGCACACAGATACGCAGTATTTT.

The chain links TRBV28 to TRBJ2-3; no clear D gene. The length of the CDR3 is 12 residues. Per germline, CDR1 MDHEN and CDR2 SYDVKM. The V end lost 4 bases, the J end lost 2 bases, and 4 bases lay between the germline ends. The CDR3 protein is CASSSVTDTQYF. The CDR3 bases are TGTGCCAGCAGTTCCGTCACAGATACGCAGTATTTT.

This chain links TRBV20-1 with TRBJ2-7; possible D gene TRBD1, 5 bases. Trimming removed 3 bases at V and 0 bases at J, with 12 bases between. This CDR3 is 14 amino acids long. Per the germline V gene, CDR1 is DFQATT and CDR2 is SNEGSKA (reference sequence). Here the CDR3 reads CSASLGQYSYEQYF. The CDR3 DNA reads TGCAGTGCTAGTTTGGGGCAGTACTCCTACGAGCAGTACTTC.

V is TRBV6-5 and J is TRBJ1-1, with D hard to call. CDR3 length equals 14 residues. The V end was cut by 8 bases, the J end by 2 bases, with 15 bases between. The germline gives CDR1 MNHEY, CDR2 SVGAGI. CDR3 DNA sequence: TGTGCCAGCTTTATGAGCCCTGCAAACACTGAAGCTTTCTTT. It translates to CASFMSPANTEAFF.

This chain joins TRBV30 and TRBJ2-2; the match to TRBD1 covers 9 bases. Germline CDR1 reads GTSNPN; CDR2 reads SVGIG (reference sequence). The CDR3 extends over 15 amino acids. V was pared by 2 bases and J by 7 bases, with 8 bases of the junction left unmatched. In DNA form, the CDR3 reads TGTGCCTGGAGTCTAGGACAGGGGTCGATCGGGGAGCTGTTTTTT. Its translation is CAWSLGQGSIGELFF.

V and J are TRBV4-2 and TRBJ1-6; TRBD1 aligns across 9 bases. The CDR3 extends over 15 amino acids. V lost 5 bases and J lost 6; bases outside the gene matches: 5. In germline, CDR1 is LGHNA, CDR2 YNFKEQ. The CDR3 is CASSAPGQGNSPLHF. The CDR3 DNA follows: TGTGCCAGCAGCGCCCCGGGACAGGGTAATTCACCCCTCCACTTT.

This chain uses TRBV6-5 with TRBJ2-5; a weak D match, TRBD1 (5 bases). Trimming removed 5 bases from V and 5 bases from J, with 15 bases in between. Germline-derived CDR1 and CDR2 are MNHEY and SVGAGI. The CDR3 length is 14 residues. The DNA of the CDR3 is TGTGCCAGCAGTAGGGCAGGGAATAGGGAGACCCAGTACTTC. It specifies CASSRAGNRETQYF.

The CDR3 loop is CASSPNAGLAADTTDTQYF. Written as DNA, the CDR3 is TGTGCCAGCAGTCCGAACGCCGGACTAGCGGCAGATACTACAGATACGCAGTATTTT. The V gene is TRBV27, the J gene TRBJ2-3; 10 nucleotides match TRBD2. The germline V gene encodes CDR1 MNHEY and CDR2 SMNVEV (reference sequence). V shed 5 bases, J shed 3 bases, and the junction held 17 bases outside the gene matches. The CDR3 is 19 amino acids.

V gene TRBV7-9 combines with J gene TRBJ2-7, with D tentatively TRBD2 (5 bases). There are 12 residues in the CDR3. V lost 5 bases, J lost 12 bases, and 17 bases lay in between. CDR1 is SEHNR, CDR2 FQNEAQ, per germline (reference sequence). The CDR3 reads CASSPGGPTRYF. Written as DNA, the CDR3 is TGTGCCAGCAGCCCAGGCGGGCCAACACGGTACTTC.

The genes are TRBV4-1 and TRBJ2-2; TRBD1 aligns across 10 bases. Trimming at V came to 4 bases and at J to 7 bases, leaving 6 bases not matched to a gene. CDR1 is MGHRA and CDR2 is YSYEKL in the germline V gene. The CDR3 spans 15 residues. CDR3 amino acids: CASSLQDRGNGELFF. CDR3 bases: TGCGCCAGCAGCCTCCAGGACAGGGGGAACGGGGAGCTGTTTTTT.

V usage is TRBV18 and J usage is TRBJ2-1, with 8 bases that match TRBD2. The CDR3 has 15 amino acids. V lost 5 bases to trimming and J lost 8 bases; unmatched junction nucleotides: 11. Germline CDR1 reads KGHSH; CDR2 reads LQKENI. CDR3 amino acids: CASSTRMASGYEQFF. The CDR3 bases are TGTGCCAGCTCAACCCGTATGGCTAGCGGGTATGAGCAGTTCTTC.